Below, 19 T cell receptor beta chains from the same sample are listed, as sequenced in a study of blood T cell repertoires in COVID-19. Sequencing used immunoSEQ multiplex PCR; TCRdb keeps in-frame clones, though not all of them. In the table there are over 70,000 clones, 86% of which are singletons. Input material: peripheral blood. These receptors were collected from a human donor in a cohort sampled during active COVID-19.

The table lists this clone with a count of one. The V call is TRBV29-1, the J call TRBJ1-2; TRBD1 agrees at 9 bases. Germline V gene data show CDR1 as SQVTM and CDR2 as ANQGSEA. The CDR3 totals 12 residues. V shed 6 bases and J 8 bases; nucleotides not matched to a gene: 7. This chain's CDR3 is CSVRQGVGGYTF. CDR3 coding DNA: TGCAGCGTAAGACAGGGGGTAGGGGGCTACACCTTC.

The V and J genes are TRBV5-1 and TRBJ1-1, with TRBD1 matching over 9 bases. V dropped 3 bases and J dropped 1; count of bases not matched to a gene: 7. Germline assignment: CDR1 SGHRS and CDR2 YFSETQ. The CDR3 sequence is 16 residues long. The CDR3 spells CASSSFVGQGNTEAFF. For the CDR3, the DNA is TGCGCCAGCAGCTCCTTTGTGGGACAGGGGAACACTGAAGCTTTCTTT.

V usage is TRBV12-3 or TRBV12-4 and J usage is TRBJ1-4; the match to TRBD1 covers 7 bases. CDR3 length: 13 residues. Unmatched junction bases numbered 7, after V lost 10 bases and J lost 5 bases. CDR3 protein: CATRDSRNEKLFF. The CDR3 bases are TGTGCCACTCGGGACAGCCGAAATGAAAAACTGTTTTTT.

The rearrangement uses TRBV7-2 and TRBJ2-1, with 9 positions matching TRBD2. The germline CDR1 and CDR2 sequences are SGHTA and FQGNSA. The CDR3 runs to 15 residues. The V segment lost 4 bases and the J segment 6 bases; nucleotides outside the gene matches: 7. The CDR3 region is CASSSIAGVGNEQFF. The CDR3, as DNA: TGTGCCAGCAGCTCGATAGCGGGAGTGGGCAATGAGCAGTTCTTC.

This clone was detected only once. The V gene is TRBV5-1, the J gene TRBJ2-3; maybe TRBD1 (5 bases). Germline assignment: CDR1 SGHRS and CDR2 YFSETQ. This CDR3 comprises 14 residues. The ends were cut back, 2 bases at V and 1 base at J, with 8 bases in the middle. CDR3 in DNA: TGCGCCAGCAGCTTAGGGGATCGCACAGATACGCAGTATTTT. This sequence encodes CASSLGDRTDTQYF.

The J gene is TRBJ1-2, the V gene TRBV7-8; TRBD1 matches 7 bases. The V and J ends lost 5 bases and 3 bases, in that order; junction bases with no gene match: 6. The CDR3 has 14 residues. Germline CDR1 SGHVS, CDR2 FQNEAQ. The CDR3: CASSQGQYHYGYTF. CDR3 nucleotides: TGTGCCAGCAGCCAGGGACAGTACCACTATGGCTACACCTTC.

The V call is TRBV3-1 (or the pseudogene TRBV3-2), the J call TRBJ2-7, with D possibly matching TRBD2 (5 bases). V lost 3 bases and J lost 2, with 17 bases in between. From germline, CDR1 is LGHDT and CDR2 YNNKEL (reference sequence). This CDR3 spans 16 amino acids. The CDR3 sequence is CASSQATLARAYEQYF. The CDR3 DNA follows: TGTGCCAGCAGCCAGGCTACCCTAGCTCGAGCCTACGAGCAGTACTTC.

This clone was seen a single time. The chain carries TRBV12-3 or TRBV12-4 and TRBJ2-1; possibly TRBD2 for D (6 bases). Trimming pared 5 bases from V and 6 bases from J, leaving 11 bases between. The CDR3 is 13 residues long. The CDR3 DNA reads TGTGCCAGCAGTCTGAGACTAGGCAATGAGCAGTTCTTC. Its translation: CASSLRLGNEQFF.

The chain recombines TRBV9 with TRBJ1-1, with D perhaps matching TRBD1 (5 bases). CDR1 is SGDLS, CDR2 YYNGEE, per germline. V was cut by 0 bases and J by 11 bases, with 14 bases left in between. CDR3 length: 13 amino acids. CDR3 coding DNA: TGTGCCAGCAGCGTAGAGGTATGGGGCGACGCTTTCTTT. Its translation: CASSVEVWGDAFF.

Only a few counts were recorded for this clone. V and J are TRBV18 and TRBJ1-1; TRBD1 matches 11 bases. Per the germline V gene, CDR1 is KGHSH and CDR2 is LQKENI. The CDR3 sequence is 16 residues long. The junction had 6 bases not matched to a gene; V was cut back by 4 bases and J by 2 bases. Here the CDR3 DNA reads TGTGCCAGCTCACACGGGACAGGGGGAAGTAACACTGAAGCTTTCTTT. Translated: CASSHGTGGSNTEAFF.

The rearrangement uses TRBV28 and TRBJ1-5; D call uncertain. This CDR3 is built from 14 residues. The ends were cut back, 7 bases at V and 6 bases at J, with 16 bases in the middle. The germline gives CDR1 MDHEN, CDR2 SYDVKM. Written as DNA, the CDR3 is TGTGCCAGCAACTTTGCTGCGAGAAGTCAGCCCCAGCATTTT. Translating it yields CASNFAARSQPQHF.

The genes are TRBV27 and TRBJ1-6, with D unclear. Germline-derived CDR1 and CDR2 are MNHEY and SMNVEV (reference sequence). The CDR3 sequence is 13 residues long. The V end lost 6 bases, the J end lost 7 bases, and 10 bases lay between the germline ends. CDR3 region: CASRTTGNSPLHF. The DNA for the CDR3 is TGTGCCAGCAGGACTACTGGGAATTCACCCCTCCACTTT.

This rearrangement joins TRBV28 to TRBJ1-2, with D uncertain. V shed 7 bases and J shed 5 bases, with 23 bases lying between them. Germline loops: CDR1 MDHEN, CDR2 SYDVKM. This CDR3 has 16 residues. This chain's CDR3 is CASTDPPPRPAYGYTF. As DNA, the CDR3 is TGTGCCAGCACCGACCCCCCCCCGCGGCCCGCTTATGGCTACACCTTC.

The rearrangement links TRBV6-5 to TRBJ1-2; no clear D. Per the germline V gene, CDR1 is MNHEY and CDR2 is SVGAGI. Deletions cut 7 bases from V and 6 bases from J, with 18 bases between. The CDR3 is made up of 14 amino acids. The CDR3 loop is CASTANLPGDGYTF. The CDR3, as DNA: TGTGCCAGCACCGCCAACCTCCCCGGGGATGGCTACACCTTC.

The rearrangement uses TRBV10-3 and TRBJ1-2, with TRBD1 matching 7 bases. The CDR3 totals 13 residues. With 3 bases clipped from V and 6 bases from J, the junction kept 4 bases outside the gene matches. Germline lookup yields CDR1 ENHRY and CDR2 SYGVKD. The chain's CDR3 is CAISDLGGDGYTF. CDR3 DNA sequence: TGTGCCATCAGTGATTTAGGGGGCGATGGCTACACCTTC.

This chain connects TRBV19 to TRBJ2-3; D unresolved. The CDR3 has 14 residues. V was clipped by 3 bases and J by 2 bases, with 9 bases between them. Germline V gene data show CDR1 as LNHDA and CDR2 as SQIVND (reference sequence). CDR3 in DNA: TGTGCCAGTAGTATCGCGATAAACACAGATACGCAGTATTTT. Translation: CASSIAINTDTQYF. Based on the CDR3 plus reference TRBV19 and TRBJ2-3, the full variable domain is DGGITQSPKYLFRKEGQNVTLSCEQNLNHDAMYWYRQDPGQGLRLIYYSQIVNDFQKGDIAEGYSVSREKKESFPLTVTSAQKNPTAFYLCASSIAINTDTQYFGPGTRLTVL.

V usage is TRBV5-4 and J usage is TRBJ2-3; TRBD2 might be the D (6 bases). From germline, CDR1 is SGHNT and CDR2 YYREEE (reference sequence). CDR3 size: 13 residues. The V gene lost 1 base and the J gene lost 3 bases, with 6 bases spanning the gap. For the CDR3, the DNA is TGTGCCAGCAGCTTGCGGGAGACAGATACGCAGTATTTT. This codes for CASSLRETDTQYF. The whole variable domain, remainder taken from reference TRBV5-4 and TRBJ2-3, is ETGVTQSPTHLIKTRGQQVTLRCSSQSGHNTVSWYQQALGQGPQFIFQYYREEENGRGNFPPRFSGLQFPNYSSELNVNALELDDSALYLCASSLRETDTQYFGPGTRLTVL.

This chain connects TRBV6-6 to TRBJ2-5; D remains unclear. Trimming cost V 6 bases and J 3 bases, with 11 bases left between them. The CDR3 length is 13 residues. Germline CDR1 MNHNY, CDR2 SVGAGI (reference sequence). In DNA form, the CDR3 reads TGTGCCAGCAGCCCCTACAGAGAAGAGACCCAGTACTTC. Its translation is CASSPYREETQYF.

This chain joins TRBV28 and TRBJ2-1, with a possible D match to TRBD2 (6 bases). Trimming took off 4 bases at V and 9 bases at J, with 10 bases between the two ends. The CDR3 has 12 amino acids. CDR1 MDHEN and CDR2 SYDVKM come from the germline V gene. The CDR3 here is CASSSRGREQFF. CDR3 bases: TGTGCCAGCAGTTCGCGGGGACGTGAGCAGTTCTTC.